This TCR beta chain was recovered during a study of blood T cell repertoires in COVID-19. Study details: Acute-phase and convalescent COVID-19 samples originated in the United States, Italy and Spain. The analysed material was cDNA or gDNA that came from T cells, B-cell-depleted T cells, or PBMCs.

Seattle researchers signed up patients amid active infection and tracked them longitudinally. This clone has more than one count but fewer than ten. The assay was immunoSEQ multiplex PCR, and TCRdb's table has in-frame clones only and misses some. The sample yields about 170,000 clones, 80% to 90% seen once. Germline V lookup: CDR1 KGHSH, CDR2 LQKENI. Trimming took 8 bases from V and 6 from J, leaving 17 bases between them. The CDR3 loop spans 14 amino acids. This receptor was identified in a woman of 80 years or more with COVID-19, enrolled during active disease. The chain carries TRBV18 and TRBJ2-1; tentatively, D is TRBD1 (5 bases). Sequencing was done on a sample of peripheral blood. CDR3 sequence reads: CASPVAGAANEQFF. Here the CDR3 DNA reads TGTGCCAGCCCTGTGGCTGGGGCCGCCAATGAGCAGTTCTTC.